The clone carrying this T cell receptor beta chain was found a few times. What it recognizes is unknown. Tagging with unique molecular identifiers was a feature of the TCR beta cDNA libraries. When about 0.95 to 10 million T cells were used, they gave about 550,000 cDNA molecules. MiXCR, applied by TCRdb to the PCR reads, yields one record per CDR3 protein. This repertoire shows a few hundred thousand distinct CDR3 sequences, over 30% found once; its top ten account for less than 10%. Trimming took off 7 bases at V and 1 base at J, with 14 bases between the two ends. In germline, CDR1 is MDHEN, CDR2 SYDVKM. The CDR3 spans 14 residues. The entry originates in a study of post-analysis software for immune sequencing data. Study in general: Relapsing-remitting, secondary progressive and progressive-relapsing multiple sclerosis were all included among the disease courses.

General study points: Four or five TRBV segments were significantly more frequent in patients than in controls. TRBV5-6, TRBV5-1 and TRBV20-1 were among these segments. Pronounced co-clustering by F measure was evident among identically batched samples. Multiple sclerosis patients showed significantly lower normalized Chao1 diversity than controls did.

This clonotype was sampled from a girl aged 2 to 10 with multiple sclerosis. The chain employs TRBV28 and TRBJ2-7, with D tentatively TRBD1 (6 bases). Material for sequencing was blood. The CDR3 DNA sequence: TGTGCCAGCATTGAGGGGGACCGGTCCTACGAGCAGTACTTC. This gives the protein CASIEGDRSYEQYF.